One and the same sample provided the 26 T cell receptor beta chains below, sequenced in a study of CD8+ T cells in alopecia areata. As to treatment: oral pan-JAK inhibitor, 5-10 mg twice daily. Investigators isolated RNA and reverse transcribed it into cDNA to act as the sequencing template. This table comes from immunoSEQ multiplex PCR, and its TCRdb copy is limited to in-frame clones, with some not included. The data show 200,000 to 250,000 clones, 40% to 45% seen once. Material: CD4+ T cells sorted from blood, obtained at approximately week 36, from a patient treated with tofacitinib. These receptors all come from a human donor with alopecia areata.

The chain combines TRBV27 with TRBJ2-7; 8 nucleotides align to TRBD2. The germline V gene encodes CDR1 MNHEY and CDR2 SMNVEV (reference sequence). Trimming took 6 bases from V and 3 from J; bases not matched to a gene: 13. This CDR3 has 16 residues. As DNA, the CDR3 is TGTGCCAGCAGCCTAAACCCGGCGGGAGGCCACTACGAGCAGTACTTC. As protein: CASSLNPAGGHYEQYF.

This chain uses TRBV19 with TRBJ2-4; D is uncertain. Trimming cost V 1 base and J 5 bases, with 15 bases left between them. This CDR3 region has 16 residues. Per the germline V gene, CDR1 is LNHDA and CDR2 is SQIVND (reference sequence). CDR3 amino acids: CASSIGNSISQNIQYF. CDR3 sequence (DNA): TGTGCCAGTAGTATAGGTAACTCGATAAGTCAAAACATTCAGTACTTC. The whole variable domain, filled in from reference TRBV19 and TRBJ2-4, reads DGGITQSPKYLFRKEGQNVTLSCEQNLNHDAMYWYRQDPGQGLRLIYYSQIVNDFQKGDIAEGYSVSREKKESFPLTVTSAQKNPTAFYLCASSIGNSISQNIQYFGAGTRLSVL.

This clone has only a few counts. V gene TRBV5-1 combines with J gene TRBJ2-7, with TRBD2 matching 12 bases. The CDR3 extends over 15 amino acids. CDR1 is SGHRS and CDR2 is YFSETQ in the germline V gene. V lost 3 bases to trimming and J lost 2 bases; unmatched junction nucleotides: 3. The CDR3 sequence: CASSSGLAGPYEQYF. For the CDR3, the DNA is TGCGCCAGCAGCTCGGGACTAGCGGGCCCCTACGAGCAGTACTTC.

This clone occurred a few times. The chain carries TRBV2 and TRBJ2-1; maybe TRBD2 (5 bases). Germline V lookup: CDR1 SNHLY, CDR2 FYNNEI. The CDR3 extends over 12 amino acids. Trimming removed 5 bases at V and 9 bases at J, with 11 bases between. CDR3 DNA: TGTGCCAGCAGTCTAGGAGGTGGTGAGCAGTTCTTC. Its translation: CASSLGGGEQFF.

J is TRBJ1-5 and V is TRBV7-2; possible D gene TRBD1, 5 bases. Trimming stripped 5 bases from V and 4 bases from J, with 15 bases between. The germline CDR1 and CDR2 sequences are SGHTA and FQGNSA. This CDR3 is 15 amino acids long. The CDR3 DNA sequence: TGTGCCAGCAGCCAAGGCCAGGGTGATAATCAGCCCCAGCATTTT. Amino acid sequence: CASSQGQGDNQPQHF.

This clone has more than one count but fewer than ten. The chain carries TRBV21-1 and TRBJ1-5; the table calls TRBD1, which could not be checked here. TRBV21-1 is a pseudogene segment. The CDR3 runs to 15 residues. In DNA, the CDR3 is TGTGCCAGCCCACAGGGACATCCTCGGAGGCAGCCCCAGCATTTT. Protein sequence: CASPQGHPRRQPQHF.

The sample holds many counts of this clone. The V gene is TRBV29-1, the J gene TRBJ2-3; D unresolved. Germline V gene sequence: CDR1 SQVTM, CDR2 ANQGSEA. CDR3 length: 13 residues. Deletions cut 0 bases from V and 4 bases from J, with 8 bases between. The CDR3 region has the DNA TGCAGCGTTGAAGATCTGGTCCCAGATACGCAGTATTTT. Protein product: CSVEDLVPDTQYF.

The gene calls are TRBV4-3 and TRBJ2-2; D is unclear. The CDR3 is made up of 13 amino acids. CDR1 is LGHNA and CDR2 is YSLEER in the germline V gene. Trimming took off 0 bases at V and 7 bases at J, with 6 bases between the two ends. The CDR3 nucleotides are TGCGCCAGCAGCCAAGATGGTTACGGGGAGCTGTTTTTT. Translated: CASSQDGYGELFF.

The chain combines TRBV30 with TRBJ2-2, with unresolved D. Trimming took 1 base from V and 11 from J, leaving 11 bases between them. Looked up from germline, CDR1 is GTSNPN and CDR2 is SVGIG (reference sequence). CDR3 length: 12 residues. The CDR3 DNA sequence: TGTGCCTGGAGTGCCAGCCTCGGCGAGCTGTTTTTT. This encodes CAWSASLGELFF.

The rearrangement joins TRBV25-1 to TRBJ2-3; the D is unclear. The CDR3 is 15 amino acids. Germline V gives CDR1 MGHDK, CDR2 SYGVNS. Trimming took off 3 bases at V and 2 bases at J, with 12 bases between the two ends. The CDR3 nucleotides are TGTGCCAGCAGTGAGGGTCAGGCCTACACAGATACGCAGTATTTT. Translation: CASSEGQAYTDTQYF. The full variable domain, its missing parts supplied by reference TRBV25-1 and TRBJ2-3, is EADIYQTPRYLVIGTGKKITLECSQTMGHDKMYWYQQDPGMELHLIHYSYGVNSTEKGDLSSESTVSRIRTEHFPLTLESARPSHTSQYLCASSEGQAYTDTQYFGPGTRLTVL.

This clone was seen a few times. The DNA for the CDR3 is TGTGCCAGCAGCTTACGGCCTAGCGGGAGTATGGATACGCAGTATTTT. Encoded protein: CASSLRPSGSMDTQYF. The chain carries TRBV7-6 and TRBJ2-3; 10 nucleotides align to TRBD2. CDR3 size: 16 residues. Germline V gene data show CDR1 as SGHVS and CDR2 as FNYEAQ. V lost 2 bases, J lost 6 bases, and 8 bases stayed unmatched.

The chain couples TRBV29-1 to TRBJ2-7; D remains ambiguous. Germline CDR1 and CDR2: SQVTM and ANQGSEA. V was pared by 5 bases and J by 5 bases, with 10 bases between. The CDR3 is 11 residues long. The CDR3 is CSVKGTNEQYF. The CDR3 region has the DNA TGCAGCGTTAAGGGCACCAACGAGCAGTACTTC.

The chain couples TRBV7-2 to TRBJ2-5; 12 bases match TRBD2. The CDR3 extends over 16 amino acids. V lost 5 bases and J lost 2; bases outside the gene matches: 6. The germline V gene encodes CDR1 SGHTA and CDR2 FQGNSA. The CDR3 DNA reads TGTGCCAGCAGCATGGGGACTAGCGGGTCACAAGAGACCCAGTACTTC. Residues: CASSMGTSGSQETQYF.

This clone was detected only a few times. The chain recombines TRBV5-1 with TRBJ2-6; possible D gene TRBD2, 6 bases. The V gene lost 6 bases and the J gene lost 4 bases, with 20 bases spanning the gap. The germline CDR1 and CDR2 sequences are SGHRS and YFSETQ. This CDR3 region has 17 residues. The CDR3: CASIRGTAGQGANVLTF. For the CDR3, the DNA is TGCGCCAGCATACGGGGTACAGCGGGTCAGGGGGCCAACGTCCTGACTTTC.

The gene calls are TRBV30 and TRBJ1-5, with D uncertain. Germline V gene sequence: CDR1 GTSNPN, CDR2 SVGIG (reference sequence). V shed 0 bases and J shed 5 bases, with 8 bases lying between them. The CDR3 is made up of 13 amino acids. CDR3 loop: CAWSVVRDQPQHF. CDR3 nucleotides: TGTGCCTGGAGTGTGGTTAGGGATCAGCCCCAGCATTTT.

The chain recombines TRBV7-2 with TRBJ1-1; D uncertain. Trimming removed 4 bases at V and 1 base at J, with 7 bases between. The germline gives CDR1 SGHTA, CDR2 FQGNSA. CDR3 size: 13 residues. CDR3 residues: CASSYRKNTEAFF. CDR3 DNA: TGTGCCAGCAGCTATCGGAAGAACACTGAAGCTTTCTTT. The entire variable domain, with the rest obtained from reference TRBV7-2 and TRBJ1-1, is as follows: GAGVSQSPSNKVTEKGKDVELRCDPISGHTALYWYRQSLGQGLEFLIYFQGNSAPDKSGLPSDRFSAERTGGSVSTLTIQRTQQEDSAVYLCASSYRKNTEAFFGQGTRLTVV.

The rearrangement links TRBV7-3 to TRBJ2-1; D remains ambiguous. The CDR3 has 13 residues. Trimming shortened V by 1 base and J by 5 bases, and 6 bases separated the two germline ends. Germline-derived CDR1 and CDR2 are SGHTA and FQGTGA. The CDR3, as DNA: TGTGCCAGCAGCTTAAACCGGGACAATGAGCAGTTCTTC. Protein product: CASSLNRDNEQFF. Variable domain in full (rest from reference TRBV7-3 and TRBJ2-1): GAGVSQTPSNKVTEKGKYVELRCDPISGHTALYWYRQSLGQGPEFLIYFQGTGAADDSGLPNDRFFAVRPEGSVSTLKIQRTERGDSAVYLCASSLNRDNEQFFGPGTRLTVL.

This clone has just a few counts. The genes are TRBV11-2 and TRBJ2-7; 7 nucleotides align to TRBD1. Trimming cost V 5 bases and J 3 bases; bases outside gene matches: 4. Germline V gene sequence: CDR1 SGHAT, CDR2 FQNNGV. CDR3 size: 13 residues. CDR3 nucleotides: TGTGCCAGCAGCATGTCAGGGGGCTACGAGCAGTACTTC. This gives the protein CASSMSGGYEQYF.

This clone was counted only a few times. The chain is built from TRBV29-1 and TRBJ2-4, with D tentatively TRBD1 (6 bases). Trimming pared 4 bases from V and 4 bases from J, leaving 14 bases between. This CDR3 region has 14 residues. Germline-derived CDR1 and CDR2 are SQVTM and ANQGSEA. The CDR3 protein is CSVASGVSKNIQYF. CDR3 DNA sequence: TGCAGCGTTGCCTCAGGGGTCAGTAAAAACATTCAGTACTTC.

This rearrangement joins TRBV11-2 to TRBJ1-1; no clear D. V shed 1 base and J shed 1 base, with 4 bases lying between them. This CDR3 contains 13 residues. Germline V gives CDR1 SGHAT, CDR2 FQNNGV. The CDR3 is CASSLVGNTEAFF. The CDR3 region has the DNA TGTGCCAGCAGCTTAGTAGGGAACACTGAAGCTTTCTTT.

About this clone itself: At one end, the junction sequence differs from germline, possibly due to a read error. This chain links TRBV30 with TRBJ2-5, with D tentatively TRBD2 (6 bases). This CDR3 region has 13 residues. The germline CDR1 and CDR2 sequences are GTSNPN and SVGIG (reference sequence). DNA for the CDR3: TGTGCCCGGAGGGCGTCCGGGATGGAGACCCAGTACTTC. This encodes CARRASGMETQYF.

The gene calls are TRBV30 and TRBJ1-3, with D unclear. The germline V gene encodes CDR1 GTSNPN and CDR2 SVGIG (reference sequence). Trimming cost V 2 bases and J 9 bases, with 11 bases left between them. CDR3 size: 12 residues. In nucleotides, the CDR3 is TGTGCCTGGAGTTCTCGGTTCGTCACCATATATTTT. This gives the protein CAWSSRFVTIYF.

The chain recombines TRBV29-1 with TRBJ2-7, with 11 bases aligning to TRBD1. CDR1 and CDR2 from the germline V gene are SQVTM and ANQGSEA. V lost 6 bases and J lost 5; bases outside the gene matches: 9. The CDR3 covers 14 residues. The CDR3 here is CSVAYRDRGDEQYF. CDR3 sequence (DNA): TGCAGCGTCGCCTACCGGGACAGGGGGGACGAGCAGTACTTC.

This clone was observed a handful of times. Other DNA sequences within the sample encode an identical CDR3. V usage is TRBV29-1 and J usage is TRBJ2-1; 9 bases align to TRBD1. V trimming: 6 bases; J trimming: 1 base; junction bases outside the gene matches: 1. The CDR3 is made up of 13 amino acids. Germline V gives CDR1 SQVTM, CDR2 ANQGSEA. CDR3 in DNA: TGCAGCGTCGACAGGGGGTCCTACAATGAGCAGTTCTTC. This codes for CSVDRGSYNEQFF.

This clone was detected only once. CDR3 nucleotide sequence: TGCAGTGCGCCCGGGGAGTACGAGCAGTACTTC. Translated, it gives CSAPGEYEQYF. This rearrangement joins TRBV20-1 to TRBJ2-7; D is possibly TRBD2 (5 bases). The CDR3 has 11 amino acids. The V end was cut by 6 bases, the J end by 4 bases, with 10 bases between. CDR1 is DFQATT and CDR2 is SNEGSKA in the germline V gene (reference sequence).

The V call is TRBV14, the J call TRBJ2-1, with 7 bases identical to TRBD2. Trimming at V came to 4 bases and at J to 2 bases, leaving 5 bases not matched to a gene. The CDR3 is 15 amino acids. Looked up from germline, CDR1 is SGHDN and CDR2 is FVKESK. CDR3 sequence reads: CASSPTAGAYNEQFF. DNA of the CDR3: TGTGCCAGCAGCCCGACGGCGGGAGCCTACAATGAGCAGTTCTTC.